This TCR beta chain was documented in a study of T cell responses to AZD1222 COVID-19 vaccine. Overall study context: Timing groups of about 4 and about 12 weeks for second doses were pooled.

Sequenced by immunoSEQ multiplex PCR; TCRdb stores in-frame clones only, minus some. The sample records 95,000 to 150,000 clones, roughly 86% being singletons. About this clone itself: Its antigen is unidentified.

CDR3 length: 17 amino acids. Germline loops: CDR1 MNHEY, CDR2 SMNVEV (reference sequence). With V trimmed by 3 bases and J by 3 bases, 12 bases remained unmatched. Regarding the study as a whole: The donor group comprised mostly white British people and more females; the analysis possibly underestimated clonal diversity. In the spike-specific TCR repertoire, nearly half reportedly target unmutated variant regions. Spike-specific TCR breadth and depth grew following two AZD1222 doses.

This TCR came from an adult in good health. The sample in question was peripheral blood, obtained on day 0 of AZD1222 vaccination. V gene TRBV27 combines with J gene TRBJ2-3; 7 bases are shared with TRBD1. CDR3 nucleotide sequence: TGTGCCAGCAGTTTTGGTTGGGGAAGGGGGCAAACAGATACGCAGTATTTT. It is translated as CASSFGWGRGQTDTQYF.